The 12 T cell receptor beta chains listed next were all sequenced from one sample in a study of glioma-infiltrating T cells (dated by TCRdb to 2015 to 2016). The sequencer listed for this sample is Illumina MiSeq. The iRepertoire nested amplicon-rescue multiplex PCR (arm-PCR) platform was used to amplify TCR alpha and beta CDR3 regions from RNA. TCRdb reanalyzed the raw reads on its own, using fastp at Q25 for trimming and MiXCR for clone calling, and kept in-frame beta chains. Records with the same CDR3 protein are collapsed into one entry carrying the most frequent genes and DNA. This sample lists about 400,000 distinct CDR3 sequences; roughly two fifths were detected once. The ten biggest clones cover approximately 12% of the sample. Sequencing was carried out using glioma tissue, nonneoplastic brain tissue, or PBMCs (not recorded which). The receptors shown here come from a human donor with low-grade glioma or glioblastoma, undergoing nonglioma brain surgery, or in good health (not recorded which).

At least ten counts were recorded for this clonotype. The chain employs TRBV20-1 and TRBJ2-1, with D perhaps TRBD1 (6 bases). The CDR3 totals 13 residues. From germline, CDR1 is DFQATT and CDR2 SNEGSKA (reference sequence). V lost 6 bases and J lost 0, with 9 bases in between. DNA for the CDR3: TGCAGTGCCAGGGGCCGCTCCTACAATGAGCAGTTCTTC. This sequence encodes CSARGRSYNEQFF.

This clonotype was observed a single time. One end of the junction does not line up with germline, which may come from a read error. V is TRBV7-9 and J is TRBJ1-4; D perhaps matches TRBD1 (5 bases). Germline CDR1 and CDR2: SEHNR and FQNEAQ (reference sequence). The length of the CDR3 is 14 residues. CDR3 in DNA: TGTGCCAGAAGCTTATGGCCAGGGTTGGAAAAACTGTTTTTT. Protein sequence: CARSLWPGLEKLFF.

The V and J genes are TRBV20-1 and TRBJ2-7, with D possibly being TRBD2 (5 bases). CDR1 is DFQATT, CDR2 SNEGSKA, per germline (reference sequence). V gave up 0 bases and J gave up 6 bases, with 9 bases separating them. The CDR3 spans 12 residues. The CDR3 nucleotides are TGCAGTGCTAGAGATATGACTATCGAGCAGTACTTC. Translation gives CSARDMTIEQYF.

Comments on this clonotype: This is likely a read error, given that the CDR3 carries no conserved phenylalanine or tryptophan at its end. The chain couples TRBV25-1 to TRBJ1-4; no definite D call. V lost 3 bases and J 3 bases, leaving 8 bases between the germline ends. Per germline, CDR1 MGHDK and CDR2 SYGVNS. The CDR3 has 14 residues. In DNA, the CDR3 is TGTGCCAGCAGTGACCGGGCAGCTAATGAAAAACTGTTTTTA. Protein sequence: CASSDRAANEKLFL.

This clonotype showed up many times. This sequence joins TRBV6-1 and TRBJ1-4; possibly TRBD1 for D (5 bases). Germline CDR1 reads MNHNS; CDR2 reads SASEGT. This CDR3 has 13 residues. The V and J ends lost 6 bases and 8 bases respectively, with 13 bases between them. CDR3 coding DNA: TGTGCCAGCAGACAAGGGGTTTGGGAAAAACTGTTTTTT. Its protein is CASRQGVWEKLFF.

Ten or more counts support this clonotype. CDR3 in amino acids: CASGPSLYGYTF. In DNA form, the CDR3 reads TGTGCCAGCGGTCCCAGTCTCTATGGCTACACCTTC. The genes are TRBV6-1 and TRBJ1-2; D uncertain. V lost 8 bases and J lost 4, with 11 bases in between. This CDR3 is built from 12 residues. Germline loops: CDR1 MNHNS, CDR2 SASEGT.

This clonotype was counted a single time. V is TRBV6-7 and J is TRBJ2-5; weak D call: TRBD2 (6 bases). TRBV6-7 is reported as an ORF; its role is uncertain. The CDR3 contains 14 residues. V shed 2 bases and J shed 5 bases, with 12 bases lying between them. CDR3 bases: TGTGCCAGCAGTTACCCCGCGGGAATTGAGACCCAGTACTTC. This encodes CASSYPAGIETQYF.

This clonotype was counted only a few times. This chain joins TRBV20-1 and TRBJ2-7, with D perhaps given as TRBD1 or TRBD2 (6 bases each). Trimming removed 1 base from V and 1 base from J, with 8 bases in between. Germline lookup yields CDR1 DFQATT and CDR2 SNEGSKA (reference sequence). The CDR3 sequence is 13 residues long. CDR3 nucleotide sequence: TGCAGTGCTAGAGGGGGGGCTTCCTACGAGCAGTACTTC. Its protein product is CSARGGASYEQYF.

This clonotype was detected a few times. The gene calls are TRBV20-1 and TRBJ1-5; no firm D call. In germline, CDR1 is DFQATT, CDR2 SNEGSKA (reference sequence). The CDR3 runs 11 residues. V dropped 0 bases and J dropped 7 bases, with 4 bases sitting between them. The CDR3 bases are TGCAGTGCTAGAGATATGCAGCCCCAGCATTTT. Encoded protein: CSARDMQPQHF.

This clonotype occurred a few times. The chain is built from TRBV3-1 and TRBJ2-5; no reliable D call. Germline V gene data show CDR1 as LGHDT and CDR2 as YNNKEL (reference sequence). Trimming removed 1 base at V and 5 bases at J, with 5 bases between. This CDR3 spans 12 amino acids. The CDR3 loop reads CASSQVVETQYF. Here the CDR3 DNA reads TGTGCCAGCAGCCAAGTTGTTGAGACCCAGTACTTC.

Comments on this clonotype: A much larger clone differs by one base, so this may be a read error. The CDR3 DNA reads as TGTGCCAGCAGTGATGCAGGGGGGAACACTGAAGCTGTCTTT. It yields the protein CASSDAGGNTEAVF. V and J are TRBV25-1 and TRBJ1-1; 7 nucleotides align to TRBD1. The germline V gene encodes CDR1 MGHDK and CDR2 SYGVNS. This CDR3 is built from 14 residues.

This clonotype came up many times. The chain couples TRBV6-5 to TRBJ1-5, with a weak D call TRBD1 (5 bases). This CDR3 contains 14 residues. The V and J ends lost 2 bases and 7 bases respectively, with 12 bases between them. CDR1 is MNHEY, CDR2 SVGAGI, per germline. The CDR3 is CASSYQGTRQPQHF. CDR3 DNA: TGTGCCAGCAGTTACCAGGGAACACGACAGCCCCAGCATTTT.